The sequence of this TCR beta chain was determined in a study of blood T cell repertoires in COVID-19. This clone was observed many times. Other DNA sequences within the sample encode an identical CDR3. Produced via immunoSEQ multiplex PCR; TCRdb's table is partial and in-frame only. Of roughly 230,000 clones in the sample, 70% to 90% were seen once. Germline-derived CDR1 and CDR2 are SGHDT and YYEEEE. V was shortened by 1 base and J by 4 bases, with 8 bases between the two germline ends. This CDR3 comprises 13 residues. The source is a woman between 50 and 59 years old who had been exposed to COVID-19. Sample: PBMCs or T cells enriched from blood (not recorded which). The rearrangement joins TRBV5-6 to TRBJ1-1; no clear D gene. The CDR3 region is CASSLYAGTEAFF. For the CDR3, the DNA is TGTGCCAGCAGCTTGTACGCGGGCACTGAAGCTTTCTTT. The full variable domain, completed using reference TRBV5-6 and TRBJ1-1, is DAGVTQSPTHLIKTRGQQVTLRCSPKSGHDTVSWYQQALGQGPQFIFQYYEEEERQRGNFPDRFSGHQFPNYSSELNVNALLLGDSALYLCASSLYAGTEAFFGQGTRLTVV.